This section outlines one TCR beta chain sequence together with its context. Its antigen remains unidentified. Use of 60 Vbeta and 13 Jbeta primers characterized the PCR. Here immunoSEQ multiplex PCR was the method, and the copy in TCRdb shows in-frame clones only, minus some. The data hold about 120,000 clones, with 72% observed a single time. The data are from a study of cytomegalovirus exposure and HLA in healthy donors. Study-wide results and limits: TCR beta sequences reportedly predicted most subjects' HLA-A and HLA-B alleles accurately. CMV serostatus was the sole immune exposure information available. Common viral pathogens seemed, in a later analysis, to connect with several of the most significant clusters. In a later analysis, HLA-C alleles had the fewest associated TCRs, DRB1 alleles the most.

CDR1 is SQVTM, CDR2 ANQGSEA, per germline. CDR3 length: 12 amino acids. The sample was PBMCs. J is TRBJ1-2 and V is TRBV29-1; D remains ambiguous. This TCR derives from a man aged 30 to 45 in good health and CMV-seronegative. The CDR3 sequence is CNALQRAVGYTF. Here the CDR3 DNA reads TGCAACGCCTTGCAGAGGGCGGTTGGCTACACCTTC.